A selection of T cell receptor beta chains follows, all from one sample in a study of Graves' ophthalmopathy and Graves' hyperthyroidism. TCRdb reprocessed the multiplex PCR reads with MiXCR, giving one entry per CDR3 protein. The data show about 740,000 distinct CDR3 sequences, 40% seen once. The material sequenced was peripheral blood. All receptors come from an adult man with Graves' ophthalmopathy. CDR3s include the opening cysteine and the closing phenylalanine or tryptophan. D genes are given only for firm matches. Clone sizes are given selectively: once, few, many, or a class where the clone is expanded.

TRBD2 TRBJ2-3 TRBV19 - CASSIGGLAGVFSTDTQYF TGTGCCAGTAGTATAGGAGGACTAGCGGGAGTCTTCAGCACAGATACGCAGTATTTT
TRBD1 TRBJ2-2 TRBV9 - CASSPWTGGIGELFF TGTGCCAGCAGCCCCTGGACAGGGGGCATCGGGGAGCTGTTTTTT
- TRBJ1-5 TRBV24-1 - CASSLFQGDQPQHF TGTGCCAGCAGTTTATTTCAGGGAGATCAGCCCCAGCATTTT
TRBD1 TRBJ1-3 TRBV7-9 few CASSSEGGPGNTIYF TGTGCCAGCAGCTCCGAAGGGGGCCCTGGAAACACCATATATTTT
- TRBJ1-2 TRBV25-1 many CASSSTPGPGRDGYTF TGTGCCAGCAGCTCCACCCCAGGGCCAGGGAGGGATGGCTACACCTTC
- TRBJ2-5 TRBV19 few CASQTFQGTQYF TGTGCCAGCCAGACGTTTCAAGGGACCCAGTACTTC
TRBD1 TRBJ1-5 TRBV6-6 few CASRRGQGNNQPQHF TGTGCCAGCAGGCGTGGACAGGGCAACAATCAGCCCCAGCATTTT
- TRBJ1-1 TRBV7-9 many CASSRPAMNTEAFF TGTGCCAGCAGCCGCCCAGCCATGAACACTGAAGCTTTCTTT
- TRBJ2-5 TRBV20-1 - CSARDYPQETQYF TGCAGTGCTAGAGATTACCCACAAGAGACCCAGTACTTC
TRBD1 TRBJ1-1 TRBV2 - CASSGPGGGGGRGTEAFF TGTGCCAGCAGTGGACCAGGGGGGGGTGGGGGGCGAGGCACTGAAGCTTTCTTT
- TRBJ2-7 TRBV11-2 many CASSLEHSSYEQYF TGTGCCAGCAGCTTAGAACACAGCTCCTACGAGCAGTACTTC
- TRBJ1-6 TRBV2 - CASRGNAYSPLHF TGTGCCAGTAGGGGGAACGCGTATTCACCCCTCCACTTT
- TRBJ1-5 TRBV7-2 many CASSLTGSGNQPQHF TGTGCCAGCAGCTTAACCGGGTCGGGCAATCAGCCCCAGCATTTT
- TRBJ2-5 TRBV7-9 few CASRNGETQYF TGTGCCAGCAGAAACGGGGAGACCCAGTACTTC
- TRBJ2-7 TRBV5-4 - CASSQKGNPPYEQYF TGTGCCAGCAGCCAGAAGGGCAACCCTCCCTACGAGCAGTACTTC
TRBD1 TRBJ2-7 TRBV15 many CATSRDGTDRSYEQYF TGTGCCACCAGCAGAGATGGGACAGACCGATCCTACGAGCAGTACTTC
- TRBJ1-4 TRBV7-2 - CASSLDRVSEKLFF TGTGCCAGCAGCTTAGACAGGGTATCCGAAAAACTGTTTTTT
TRBD1 TRBJ2-7 TRBV7-9 - CASSLGQGSHEQYF TGTGCCAGCAGCTTGGGACAGGGTTCGCACGAGCAGTACTTC
TRBD1 TRBJ1-6 TRBV20-1 once CSARDGTGSPNSPLHF TGCAGTGCTAGAGATGGGACAGGGAGCCCCAATTCACCCCTCCACTTT
TRBD1 TRBJ2-7 TRBV7-9 - CASSNQGVVSYEQYF TGTGCCAGCAGCAATCAGGGGGTGGTCTCCTACGAGCAGTACTTC
- TRBJ2-2 TRBV2 - CASSEARGEQGSGELFF TGTGCCAGCAGTGAAGCAAGGGGCGAACAGGGTTCCGGGGAGCTGTTTTTT
- TRBJ2-2 TRBV25-1 once CASSQGPPSAGELLF TGTGCCAGCAGCCAAGGTCCACCTTCGGCCGGGGAGCTGCTTTTT
TRBD1 TRBJ2-6 TRBV29-1 - CSVVTGRTGANVLTF TGCAGCGTCGTGACAGGGCGCACCGGGGCCAACGTCCTGACTTTC
- TRBJ2-7 TRBV7-9 - CASSLRVGSSYEQYF TGTGCCAGCAGCTTGAGGGTGGGGAGCTCCTACGAGCAGTACTTC
- TRBJ2-7 TRBV2 - CASRSLPRRKNYEQYF TGTGCCAGCAGAAGTCTCCCGAGGCGGAAAAACTACGAGCAGTACTTC
- TRBJ2-6 TRBV10-3 many CASSDQGPSGANVLTF TGTGCCAGCAGTGATCAGGGTCCCTCTGGGGCCAACGTCCTGACTTTC
- TRBJ1-2 TRBV12-3/TRBV12-4 many CASSIQEGYTF TGTGCCAGCAGCATCCAGGAGGGCTACACCTTC
TRBD2 TRBJ2-2 TRBV9 - CASSVEGTSTGELFF TGTGCCAGCAGCGTAGAGGGGACTAGCACCGGGGAGCTGTTTTTT
- TRBJ1-3 TRBV10-3 - CAISAIISSGNTIYF TGTGCCATCAGTGCCATAATAAGCTCTGGAAACACCATATATTTT
- TRBJ1-2 TRBV5-5 - CASSFTRGKGYTF TGTGCCAGCAGTTTCACGAGGGGGAAGGGCTACACCTTC
TRBD1 TRBJ2-5 TRBV29-1 few CSVENWGTGKETQYF TGCAGCGTTGAAAATTGGGGGACAGGGAAGGAGACCCAGTACTTC
- TRBJ2-7 TRBV5-1 - CASSLERTAIYEQYF TGCGCCAGCAGCTTGGAACGGACAGCGATCTACGAGCAGTACTTC
TRBD1 TRBJ1-2 TRBV7-2 - CASSLGPRGLRGYTF TGTGCCAGCAGCTTAGGTCCTAGGGGGCTCAGAGGCTACACCTTC
TRBD1 TRBJ2-3 TRBV2 - CASSEGTGGLSTDTQYF TGTGCCAGCAGTGAAGGGACAGGGGGCCTAAGCACAGATACGCAGTATTTT
TRBD1 TRBJ2-7 TRBV2 many CATGQETYEQYF TGTGCCACGGGACAGGAAACCTACGAGCAGTACTTC
- TRBJ2-6 TRBV19 many CASQRRGSGANVLTF TGTGCCAGTCAACGCAGGGGATCTGGGGCCAACGTCCTGACTTTC
TRBD1 TRBJ2-5 TRBV7-9 - CASSTRTGLETQYF TGTGCCAGCAGCACCCGGACAGGCCTAGAGACCCAGTACTTC
- TRBJ2-7 TRBV2 many CASRGDEQYF TGTGCCAGCAGGGGGGACGAGCAGTACTTC
TRBD1 TRBJ1-1 TRBV24-1 many CATSDRQGSTEAFF TGTGCCACCAGTGACCGACAGGGAAGCACTGAAGCTTTCTTT
TRBD1 TRBJ1-2 TRBV6-1 few CASSEGTGRTYGYTF TGTGCCAGCAGTGAAGGGACAGGGCGGACCTATGGCTACACCTTC
- TRBJ1-3 TRBV19 - CASSGRSRVFSGNTIYF TGTGCCAGTAGTGGACGAAGCAGGGTTTTCTCTGGAAACACCATATATTTT
- TRBJ2-5 TRBV7-2 - CASSSLAVETQYF TGTGCCAGCAGCAGTTTAGCGGTAGAGACCCAGTACTTC
- TRBJ1-2 TRBV2 - CARGMSNYGYTF TGTGCCCGTGGTATGTCTAACTATGGCTACACCTTC
- TRBJ1-2 TRBV19 many CASSTPDSYYGYTF TGTGCCAGTAGTACGCCGGACAGCTACTATGGCTACACCTTC
TRBD1 TRBJ2-5 TRBV20-1 few CSASQGAEETQYF TGCAGTGCTAGTCAGGGGGCTGAGGAGACCCAGTACTTC
TRBD1 TRBJ1-6 TRBV6-6 - CASENRGYSYNSPLHF TGTGCCAGCGAAAACAGGGGGTACTCCTATAATTCACCCCTCCACTTT
- TRBJ1-2 TRBV9 many CASSRHGYGYTF TGTGCCAGCAGCCGTCATGGCTATGGCTACACCTTC
TRBD1 TRBJ1-4 TRBV29-1 - CSVSTGGVEKLFF TGCAGCGTATCGACAGGGGGCGTTGAAAAACTGTTTTTT
- TRBJ2-6 TRBV6-1 - CASSKLSGANVLTF TGTGCCAGCAGTAAGCTCTCTGGGGCCAACGTCCTGACTTTC
- TRBJ1-5 TRBV7-9 - CASSADWGSNQPQHF TGTGCCAGCAGCGCAGACTGGGGGAGCAATCAGCCCCAGCATTTT
TRBD1 TRBJ2-5 TRBV7-2 once CASSLTPGQGSETQYF TGTGCCAGCAGCTTAACGCCTGGACAGGGATCAGAGACCCAGTACTTC
- TRBJ1-2 TRBV5-5 few CASSPLGGEDGYTF TGTGCCAGCAGCCCCTTGGGGGGGGAGGATGGCTACACCTTC
- TRBJ2-7 TRBV19 - CASSLTRISEQYF TGTGCCAGTAGTCTCACTAGAATCAGCGAGCAGTACTTC